This T cell receptor (beta chain) stems from a study of blood T cells in healthy people across ages. Per the germline V gene, CDR1 is MNHNY and CDR2 is SVGAGI (reference sequence). With 6 bases clipped from V and 4 bases from J, the junction kept 15 bases outside the gene matches. The CDR3 runs 18 residues. Study results and caveats: The study lacked donor CMV status, which possibly confounded expanded clonotype changes.

Combining a sample-barcoded 5' primer with a J-beta primer mix, a second PCR ran for about 6 to 11 cycles. A tag from a template-switch adaptor with 12 random nucleotides marked each cDNA molecule. TCRdb fed the 5' RACE reads into MiXCR, producing one record per CDR3 protein. The sample lists about 640,000 distinct CDR3 sequences; approximately 30% were seen once. This clonotype was found many times. Its matching antigen is unknown. The chain has TRBV6-6 and TRBJ1-1; 12 nucleotides agree with TRBD1. Sequenced input: blood. This clonotype was sampled from a woman older than 75 in good health. The CDR3 DNA reads as TGTGCCAGCAGGTTCCTACACGGGACAGGGGGCAGGAGCACTGAAGCTTTCTTT. Its protein is CASRFLHGTGGRSTEAFF.